The next 12 T cell receptor beta chains were all read from a single sample in a study of cytomegalovirus exposure and HLA in healthy donors. Assay used: immunoSEQ multiplex PCR; TCRdb lists only in-frame clones, some missing. The sample lists approximately 81,000 clones; 90% to 95% were seen once. Sequencing was carried out using PBMCs. These receptors came from a man aged 18 to 30 in good health and CMV-seronegative.

The V gene is TRBV6-4, the J gene TRBJ2-3, with D possibly being TRBD1 (5 bases). The V end lost 3 bases, the J end lost 5 bases, and 12 bases lay between the germline ends. The CDR3 sequence is 14 residues long. Per germline, CDR1 MRHNA and CDR2 SNTAGT. This CDR3 reads CASSEVQGLDTQYF. The CDR3 bases are TGTGCCAGCAGTGAAGTCCAGGGTTTAGATACGCAGTATTTT.

The chain uses TRBV4-1 and TRBJ1-2, with 9 bases identical to TRBD1. V was clipped by 4 bases and J by 4 bases; unmatched bases: 7. This CDR3 region has 15 residues. The germline V gene encodes CDR1 MGHRA and CDR2 YSYEKL. CDR3 nucleotide sequence: TGCGCCAGCAGCCCCGGACAGGGGATGATCTATGGCTACACCTTC. It codes for CASSPGQGMIYGYTF.

V usage is TRBV5-5 and J usage is TRBJ2-7; 10 bases line up with TRBD2. CDR3 length: 19 residues. V lost 5 bases and J lost 4; bases outside the gene matches: 21. Germline V gene data show CDR1 as SGHKS and CDR2 as YYEKEE (reference sequence). CDR3 nucleotides: TGTGCCAGCAGGCCAACCGGGGCAGCCTGGACTAGCGGTTATTACGAGCAGTACTTC. It codes for CASRPTGAAWTSGYYEQYF.

This chain links TRBV5-6 with TRBJ1-4; possibly TRBD1 for D (5 bases). Deletions cut 4 bases from V and 10 bases from J, with 26 bases between. Germline CDR1 SGHDT, CDR2 YYEEEE. The CDR3 sequence is 17 residues long. CDR3 DNA: TGTGCCAGCAGCATGGGGAGCGACAGCCGATCATTAGGAAAACTGTTTTTT. It is translated as CASSMGSDSRSLGKLFF.

The genes are TRBV14 and TRBJ2-1; D is uncertain. The V end was cut by 1 base, the J end by 4 bases, with 20 bases between. This CDR3 is 18 amino acids long. Germline CDR1 SGHDN, CDR2 FVKESK. The CDR3 is CASSQALRESLRYNEQFF. The CDR3 DNA follows: TGTGCCAGCAGCCAAGCGCTACGTGAGTCGCTGAGGTACAATGAGCAGTTCTTC.

The rearrangement joins TRBV19 to TRBJ1-4; tentative D call: TRBD1 (5 bases). Trimming pared 1 base from V and 3 bases from J, leaving 15 bases between. CDR1 LNHDA and CDR2 SQIVND come from the germline V gene (reference sequence). CDR3 size: 17 residues. CDR3 loop: CASSIAPGYSSNEKLFF. CDR3 nucleotides: TGTGCCAGTAGTATAGCGCCAGGGTATTCGTCTAATGAAAAACTGTTTTTT.

The V call is TRBV28, the J call TRBJ1-1; possible D gene TRBD1, 6 bases. The CDR3 sequence is 13 residues long. Germline CDR1 is MDHEN and CDR2 is SYDVKM. The V end was cut by 6 bases, the J end by 1 base, with 9 bases between. The CDR3 loop is CASSLGQNTEAFF. CDR3 DNA: TGTGCCAGCAGCCTGGGACAGAACACTGAAGCTTTCTTT.

The chain is built from TRBV7-8 and TRBJ1-1; maybe TRBD1 (5 bases). In germline, CDR1 is SGHVS, CDR2 FQNEAQ. V lost 2 bases and J 5 bases, leaving 15 bases between the germline ends. The CDR3 totals 15 residues. Written as DNA, the CDR3 is TGTGCCAGCAGCTTACAGGGCCTTGAAGGGACTGAAGCTTTCTTT. Its translation: CASSLQGLEGTEAFF.

This chain joins TRBV6-5 and TRBJ1-6, with D possibly TRBD1 on 6 matching bases. The germline CDR1 and CDR2 sequences are MNHEY and SVGAGI. The CDR3 runs to 15 residues. V was clipped by 2 bases and J by 7 bases, with 12 bases between them. The CDR3 region has the DNA TGTGCCAGCAGTTACGCACAGGGTGGAAATTCACCCCTCCACTTT. Translated, it gives CASSYAQGGNSPLHF.

CDR3 DNA sequence: TGTGCCAGTAGTGCAGGCAGGGTGTACGAGCAGTACTTC. The encoded protein is CASSAGRVYEQYF. The chain combines TRBV19 with TRBJ2-7, with D possibly being TRBD1 (5 bases). Trimming took 5 bases from V and 4 from J, leaving 12 bases between them. Germline values: CDR1 LNHDA, CDR2 SQIVND (reference sequence). The CDR3 loop spans 13 amino acids.

The chain carries TRBV13 and TRBJ1-2; the D is unclear. The CDR3 has 12 amino acids. The ends were cut back, 1 base at V and 8 bases at J, with 8 bases in the middle. Germline CDR1 and CDR2: PRHDT and FYEKMQ (reference sequence). The CDR3 nucleotides are TGTGCCAGCAGCTTAGCCACCGAGGGCTACACCTTC. This gives the protein CASSLATEGYTF.

V and J are TRBV2 and TRBJ1-5; D gene unclear. Germline CDR1 is SNHLY and CDR2 is FYNNEI. Trimming pared 0 bases from V and 6 bases from J, leaving 12 bases between. The CDR3 extends over 15 amino acids. CDR3: CASSEAAGIGQPQHF. DNA of the CDR3: TGTGCCAGCAGTGAAGCGGCGGGTATAGGTCAGCCCCAGCATTTT.